This TCR beta chain was identified in a study of T cells in Graves' hyperthyroidism and ophthalmopathy. Study results and limitations: The blood repertoire included most of the expanded thyroid clonotypes above 0.001. The model made its ophthalmopathy prediction, and onset followed a median around 6.9 months later.

This clonotype was seen ten or more times. Its antigen is as yet unknown. This CDR3 is built from 15 residues. V was pared by 7 bases and J by 5 bases, with 21 bases between. Germline values: CDR1 SNHLY, CDR2 FYNNEI. From roughly 9.2 ml of fresh peripheral blood, PBMCs were isolated. Amplification targeted TCR beta CDR3 regions from RNA transcripts. First-round RT-PCR targeting the TCR CDR3 was performed with the HTBI primer set. MiXCR, run by TCRdb on the multiplex PCR reads, gives a single entry per CDR3 protein. The sample carries 620,000 or so distinct CDR3 sequences, roughly 15% recorded once. V is TRBV2 and J is TRBJ2-7, with a tentative D call TRBD1 (7 bases). The sequenced sample was blood. The source is a woman aged 45-65 years with Graves' ophthalmopathy. The DNA for the CDR3 is TGTGCCAGCAAAACAGACAGGGCGCGCGGGAACGAGCAGTACTTC. Translating gives CASKTDRARGNEQYF.